This entry lists 25 T cell receptor beta chains sequenced from one sample in a study of Graves' ophthalmopathy and Graves' hyperthyroidism. TCR beta CDR3 regions were amplified from RNA transcripts. RT-PCR with HTBI primers came first, then second-round multiplex PCR. Via MiXCR, TCRdb re-called the multiplex PCR reads, giving one row per CDR3 protein. The table has 400,000 to 450,000 distinct CDR3 sequences, roughly 21% seen once. The source material was peripheral blood. These receptors were obtained from a woman aged 18 to 35 with stable Graves' hyperthyroidism.

This clonotype has ten or more counts. V is TRBV13 and J is TRBJ1-2, with 7 bases that match TRBD1. In germline, CDR1 is PRHDT, CDR2 FYEKMQ (reference sequence). Trimming took 5 bases from V and 3 from J; bases not matched to a gene: 12. The CDR3 sequence is 16 residues long. In DNA, the CDR3 is TGTGCCAGCAGCCTCAGGGGGGGGACCCCGTACTATGGCTACACCTTC. Encoded protein: CASSLRGGTPYYGYTF.

The chain employs TRBV5-1 and TRBJ2-5, with 10 positions matching TRBD2. The CDR3 totals 16 residues. Germline-derived CDR1 and CDR2 are SGHRS and YFSETQ. V was pared by 0 bases and J by 5 bases, with 7 bases of the junction left unmatched. The CDR3 bases are TGCGCCAGCAGCTTGGCGGCTAGCGGGGGTCTGGAGACCCAGTACTTC. Protein sequence: CASSLAASGGLETQYF.

This clonotype was seen more than once but under ten times. The chain links TRBV24-1 to TRBJ1-1, with D hard to call. V dropped 2 bases and J dropped 8 bases, with 5 bases sitting between them. This CDR3 contains 11 residues. Germline CDR1 KGHDR, CDR2 SFDVKD. The CDR3 DNA sequence: TGTGCCACCAGTGATTCCGAGGAAGCTTTCTTT. This encodes CATSDSEEAFF.

This clonotype was observed a handful of times. This rearrangement joins TRBV29-1 to TRBJ2-5; 9 bases align to TRBD1. The CDR3 is made up of 13 amino acids. Losses at the gene ends were 6 bases for V and 1 base for J; bases not matched to a gene: 3. Germline assignment: CDR1 SQVTM and CDR2 ANQGSEA. The CDR3 spells CSVPTGGQETQYF. CDR3 coding DNA: TGCAGCGTCCCGACAGGGGGCCAAGAGACCCAGTACTTC.

There are many counts of this clonotype. The rearrangement uses TRBV5-1 and TRBJ2-2, with 9 bases fitting TRBD1. Germline loops: CDR1 SGHRS, CDR2 YFSETQ. Unmatched junction bases numbered 9, after V lost 4 bases and J lost 2 bases. The CDR3 totals 17 residues. This CDR3 is CASSVTGGLANTGELFF. The CDR3 nucleotides read TGCGCCAGCAGCGTGACAGGGGGGCTGGCCAACACCGGGGAGCTGTTTTTT.

This clonotype was detected ten times or more. The genes are TRBV30 and TRBJ1-5; TRBD1 agrees at 9 bases. Trimming cost V 2 bases and J 8 bases; bases outside gene matches: 4. The germline gives CDR1 GTSNPN, CDR2 SVGIG (reference sequence). There are 13 residues in the CDR3. CDR3 sequence (DNA): TGTGCCTGGAGTCTTACAGGGGGCAAGCCCCAGCATTTT. Translated: CAWSLTGGKPQHF.

With respect to this clonotype: At one of its ends the junction is not consistent with the germline gene, which may arise from a read error. The chain couples TRBV12-3 or TRBV12-4 to TRBJ1-1, with D maybe TRBD1 (5 bases). There are 13 residues in the CDR3. CDR3 coding DNA: TGTGGCAGCAGTCCCCAATTGCAGGGTGAAACTTTCTTT. Translation gives CGSSPQLQGETFF.

This clonotype was seen ten or more times. This rearrangement joins TRBV12-3 or TRBV12-4 to TRBJ2-7; D is unresolved. V was clipped by 6 bases and J by 2 bases, with 14 bases between them. The CDR3 extends over 14 amino acids. The CDR3 here is CASSPQLVTYEQYF. CDR3 nucleotide sequence: TGTGCCAGCAGCCCTCAGTTGGTAACCTACGAGCAGTACTTC.

Many counts were recorded for this clonotype. The chain couples TRBV12-3 or TRBV12-4 to TRBJ1-5; 7 nucleotides match TRBD1. V was clipped by 2 bases and J by 10 bases; unmatched bases: 11. The CDR3 covers 15 residues. The CDR3 DNA reads TGTGCCAGCAGTTTATATGGGACAGACGCACTACCCCAGCATTTT. The encoded protein is CASSLYGTDALPQHF.

The chain recombines TRBV12-3 or TRBV12-4 with TRBJ1-5; 9 bases fit TRBD1. CDR3 size: 17 residues. The V and J ends lost 4 bases and 2 bases, in that order; junction bases with no gene match: 9. The CDR3 protein is CASSSPGQGFGNQPQHF. In nucleotides, the CDR3 is TGTGCCAGCAGTTCCCCGGGACAGGGCTTTGGCAATCAGCCCCAGCATTTT.

The table lists this clonotype with a count of one. The chain is built from TRBV6-2 or TRBV6-3 and TRBJ1-5, with 7 bases matching TRBD1. The germline V gene has CDR1 MNHEY and CDR2 SVGEGT. The CDR3 is 15 amino acids. V gave up 3 bases and J gave up 5 bases; unmatched junction bases: 7. The CDR3 is CASSYGDRVDQPQHF. Written as DNA, the CDR3 is TGTGCCAGCAGTTATGGTGACAGGGTGGATCAGCCCCAGCATTTT.

The genes are TRBV29-1 and TRBJ1-2, with a weak D call TRBD1 (5 bases). V lost 4 bases and J 4 bases, leaving 16 bases between the germline ends. The CDR3 is 14 amino acids. Germline V CDR1 and CDR2: SQVTM, ANQGSEA. As DNA, the CDR3 is TGCAGCGTTGGGGTTTCGGGGGTCGGCTATGGCTACACCTTC. Translation gives CSVGVSGVGYGYTF. The full variable domain, with the rest looked up from reference TRBV29-1 and TRBJ1-2, is SAVISQKPSRDICQRGTSLTIQCQVDSQVTMMFWYRQQPGQSLTLIATANQGSEATYESGFVIDKFPISRPNLTFSTLTVSNMSPEDSSIYLCSVGVSGVGYGYTFGSGTRLTVV.

This clonotype was observed at least ten times. This chain uses TRBV18 with TRBJ2-7; 7 positions agree with TRBD1. Looked up from germline, CDR1 is KGHSH and CDR2 is LQKENI. The CDR3 consists of 13 residues. V dropped 6 bases and J dropped 5; count of bases not matched to a gene: 7. In DNA form, the CDR3 reads TGTGCCAGCTCCCCAGACAGGGTTCACGAGCAGTACTTC. Amino acid sequence: CASSPDRVHEQYF.

Ten or more counts support this clonotype. The genes are TRBV28 and TRBJ2-5, with D tentatively TRBD2 (7 bases). The CDR3 runs 14 residues. CDR1 is MDHEN and CDR2 is SYDVKM in the germline V gene. Trimming left V 9 bases short and J 5 bases short, with 19 bases between. This chain's CDR3 is CARGGEGPRETQYF. The CDR3 DNA reads as TGTGCCAGAGGGGGGGAGGGCCCTAGGGAGACCCAGTACTTC. The whole variable domain, filled in from reference TRBV28 and TRBJ2-5, reads DVKVTQSSRYLVKRTGEKVFLECVQDMDHENMFWYRQDPGLGLRLIYFSYDVKMKEKGDIPEGYSVSREKKERFSLILESASTNQTSMYLCARGGEGPRETQYFGPGTRLLVL.

This clonotype was detected only a few times. The V call is TRBV30, the J call TRBJ1-1; no clear D. V lost 2 bases and J 0 bases, leaving 10 bases between the germline ends. Per germline, CDR1 GTSNPN and CDR2 SVGIG (reference sequence). The CDR3 loop spans 14 amino acids. The CDR3 bases are TGTGCCTGGAGTAAATGGGCCTTGAACACTGAAGCTTTCTTT. Protein: CAWSKWALNTEAFF.

At least ten counts were recorded for this clonotype. CDR3 region: CASSVEHTSGNTIYF. The CDR3 region has the DNA TGTGCCAGCAGCGTAGAACACACCTCTGGAAACACCATATATTTT. The V call is TRBV9, the J call TRBJ1-3; D gene uncertain. The CDR3 is 15 amino acids. The V gene's germline CDR1 is SGDLS and CDR2 YYNGEE. V lost 0 bases to trimming and J lost 0 bases, with 7 bases between them. Using reference TRBV9 and TRBJ1-3 for the parts outside the CDR3, the full variable domain is DSGVTQTPKHLITATGQRVTLRCSPRSGDLSVYWYQQSLDQGLQFLIQYYNGEERAKGNILERFSAQQFPDLHSELNLSSLELGDSALYFCASSVEHTSGNTIYFGEGSWLTVV.

The chain employs TRBV27 and TRBJ2-7; D may be TRBD2 (6 bases). Germline V gene sequence: CDR1 MNHEY, CDR2 SMNVEV (reference sequence). This CDR3 has 15 residues. The V and J ends lost 8 bases and 7 bases respectively, with 24 bases between them. CDR3 amino acids: CASCLTGGTSCEQYF. The CDR3 nucleotides are TGTGCCAGCTGTCTTACAGGAGGGACGAGCTGTGAGCAGTACTTC.

The chain carries TRBV6-2 or TRBV6-3 and TRBJ2-5, with TRBD2 identical over 9 bases. There are 15 residues in the CDR3. CDR1 MNHEY and CDR2 SVGEGT come from the germline V gene. Trimming cost V 6 bases and J 2 bases; bases outside gene matches: 7. The DNA for the CDR3 is TGTGCCAGCAGACACCGACTAGCGGAGCAAGAGACCCAGTACTTC. This gives the protein CASRHRLAEQETQYF.

This clonotype showed up many times. The CDR3, as DNA: TGTGCCTGGACAGGGGGCTATGGAGAGACCCAGTACTTC. Its translation is CAWTGGYGETQYF. The chain joins TRBV30 to TRBJ2-5, with 8 bases lining up with TRBD1. Germline values: CDR1 GTSNPN, CDR2 SVGIG (reference sequence). This CDR3 has 13 amino acids. V lost 4 bases and J lost 4; bases outside the gene matches: 5.

At least ten counts were recorded for this clonotype. This chain joins TRBV5-1 and TRBJ2-7; 12 bases map to TRBD2. The V gene's germline CDR1 is SGHRS and CDR2 YFSETQ. There are 17 residues in the CDR3. Trimming at V came to 4 bases and at J to 1 base, leaving 9 bases not matched to a gene. The CDR3 coding sequence is TGCGCCAGCAGCCTAACGACTAGCGGGAGAGTTTCCTACGAGCAGTACTTC. Translation: CASSLTTSGRVSYEQYF.

At least ten counts were recorded for this clonotype. This chain joins TRBV6-1 and TRBJ1-1; weak D call: TRBD1 (5 bases). The CDR3 is made up of 17 amino acids. Germline CDR1 reads MNHNS; CDR2 reads SASEGT. V lost 8 bases and J 1 base, leaving 23 bases between the germline ends. The CDR3 nucleotides read TGTGCCAGCGCCCCTTTAGTGGCAGGGACCAAGAACACTGAAGCTTTCTTT. Translated, it gives CASAPLVAGTKNTEAFF.

This clonotype was found many times. The CDR3 bases are TGTGCCAGCAGTTACTGGCCGGGGATTAGGAGCGGGGCCAACGTCCTGACTTTC. Amino acids: CASSYWPGIRSGANVLTF. V usage is TRBV6-2 or TRBV6-3 and J usage is TRBJ2-6; a weak D match, TRBD2 (5 bases). With 1 base removed from V and 4 bases from J, the gap between germline ends came to 17 bases. The CDR3 is 18 amino acids. Germline CDR1 and CDR2: MNHEY and SVGEGT.

This clonotype was detected only a few times. The chain has TRBV20-1 and TRBJ2-5; 13 bases align to TRBD2. Germline V gene lookup returns CDR1 DFQATT and CDR2 SNEGSKA (reference sequence). This CDR3 has 16 amino acids. Trimming at V came to 7 bases and at J to 1 base, leaving 9 bases not matched to a gene. CDR3 region: CSGRGLAGTFQETQYF. For the CDR3, the DNA is TGCAGTGGAAGGGGACTAGCGGGAACCTTCCAAGAGACCCAGTACTTC.

This clonotype showed up just a few times. The chain employs TRBV6-1 and TRBJ1-2; D unclear. Trimming left V 4 bases short and J 6 bases short, with 12 bases between. Per the germline V gene, CDR1 is MNHNS and CDR2 is SASEGT. CDR3 size: 13 residues. This CDR3 reads CASSADPTNGYTF. CDR3 nucleotide sequence: TGTGCCAGCAGTGCCGACCCTACCAATGGCTACACCTTC.

In this sample, this clonotype turned up many times. The CDR3 protein is CASSPPGVGYTF. For the CDR3, the DNA is TGTGCCAGCAGCCCCCCAGGGGTCGGCTACACCTTC. The chain is built from TRBV9 and TRBJ1-2, with D perhaps matching TRBD1 (6 bases). Looked up from germline, CDR1 is SGDLS and CDR2 is YYNGEE. This CDR3 has 12 amino acids. The V and J ends lost 4 bases and 8 bases respectively, with 12 bases between them.